This TCR beta chain came from a study of T cell responses to AZD1222 COVID-19 vaccine. The data were produced by immunoSEQ multiplex PCR, yet TCRdb's version contains in-frame clones alone and is incomplete. Here the sample spans about 120,000 clones, more than 85% being singletons. This CDR3 contains 15 residues. The V gene's germline CDR1 is MNHNY and CDR2 SVGAGI (reference sequence). V was clipped by 7 bases and J by 2 bases, with 17 bases between them. This sequence joins TRBV6-6 and TRBJ1-2, with D possibly being TRBD1 (5 bases). This clonotype was obtained from an adult in good health. The starting material was peripheral blood, obtained on day 0 of AZD1222 vaccination. CDR3 residues: CASTDGGEANYGYTF. The CDR3 coding sequence is TGTGCCAGCACCGACGGGGGGGAAGCGAACTATGGCTACACCTTC.